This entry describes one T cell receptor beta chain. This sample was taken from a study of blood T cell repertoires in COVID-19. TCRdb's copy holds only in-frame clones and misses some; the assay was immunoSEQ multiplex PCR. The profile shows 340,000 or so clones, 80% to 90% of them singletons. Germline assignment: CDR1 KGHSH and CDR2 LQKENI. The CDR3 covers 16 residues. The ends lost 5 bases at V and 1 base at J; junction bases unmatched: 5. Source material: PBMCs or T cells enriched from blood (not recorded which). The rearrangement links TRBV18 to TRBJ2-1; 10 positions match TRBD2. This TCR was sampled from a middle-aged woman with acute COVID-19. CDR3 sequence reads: CASSTLAGNSYNEQFF. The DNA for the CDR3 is TGTGCCAGCTCAACACTAGCGGGGAATTCCTACAATGAGCAGTTCTTC.